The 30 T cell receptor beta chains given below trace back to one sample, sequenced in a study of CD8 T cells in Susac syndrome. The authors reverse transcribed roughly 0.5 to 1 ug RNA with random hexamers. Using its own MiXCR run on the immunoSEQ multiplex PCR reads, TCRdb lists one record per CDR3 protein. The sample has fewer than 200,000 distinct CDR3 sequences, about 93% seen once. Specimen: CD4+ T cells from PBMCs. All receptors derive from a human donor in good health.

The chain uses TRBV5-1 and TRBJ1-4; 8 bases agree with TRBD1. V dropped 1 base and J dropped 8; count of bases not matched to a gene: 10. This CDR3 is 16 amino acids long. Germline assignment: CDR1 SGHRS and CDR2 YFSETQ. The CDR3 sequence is CASSLTGRGQGEKLFF. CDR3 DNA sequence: TGCGCCAGCAGCTTGACCGGCAGGGGGCAAGGAGAAAAACTGTTTTTT.

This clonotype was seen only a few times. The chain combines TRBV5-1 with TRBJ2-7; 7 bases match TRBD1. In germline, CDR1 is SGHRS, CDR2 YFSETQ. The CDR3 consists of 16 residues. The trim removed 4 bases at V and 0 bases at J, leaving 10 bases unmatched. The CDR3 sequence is CASSASGRGTSYEQYF. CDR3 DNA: TGCGCCAGCAGCGCGTCGGGCAGGGGGACCTCCTACGAGCAGTACTTC.

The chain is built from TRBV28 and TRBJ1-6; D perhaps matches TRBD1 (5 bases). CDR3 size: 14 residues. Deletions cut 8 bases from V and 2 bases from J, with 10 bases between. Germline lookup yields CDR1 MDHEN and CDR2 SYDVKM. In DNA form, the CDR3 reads TGTGCCAGCCGGAGGGGCGCCTATAATTCACCCCTCCACTTT. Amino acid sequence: CASRRGAYNSPLHF. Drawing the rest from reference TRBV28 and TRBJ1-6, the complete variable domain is DVKVTQSSRYLVKRTGEKVFLECVQDMDHENMFWYRQDPGLGLRLIYFSYDVKMKEKGDIPEGYSVSREKKERFSLILESASTNQTSMYLCASRRGAYNSPLHFGNGTRLTVT.

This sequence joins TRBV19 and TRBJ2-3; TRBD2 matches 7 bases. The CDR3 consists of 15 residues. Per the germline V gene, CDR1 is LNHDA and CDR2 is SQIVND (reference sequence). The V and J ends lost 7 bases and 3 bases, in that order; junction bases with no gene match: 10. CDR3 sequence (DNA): TGTGCCAGTACCTCATTGGGGGGGAGTACAGATACGCAGTATTTT. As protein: CASTSLGGSTDTQYF.

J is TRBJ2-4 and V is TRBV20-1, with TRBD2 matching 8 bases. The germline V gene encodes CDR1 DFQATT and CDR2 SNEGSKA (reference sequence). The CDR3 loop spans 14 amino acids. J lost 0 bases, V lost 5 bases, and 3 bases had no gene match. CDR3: CSASGGLAKNIQYF. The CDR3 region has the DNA TGCAGTGCTTCGGGGGGGCTAGCCAAAAACATTCAGTACTTC.

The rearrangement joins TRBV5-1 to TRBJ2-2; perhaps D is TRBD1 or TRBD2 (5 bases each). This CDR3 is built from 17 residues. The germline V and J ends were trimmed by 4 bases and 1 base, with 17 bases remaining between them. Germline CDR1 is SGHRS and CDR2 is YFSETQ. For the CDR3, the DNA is TGCGCCAGCAGCCTACACGCCGGGACGGGGAACACCGGGGAGCTGTTTTTT. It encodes CASSLHAGTGNTGELFF.

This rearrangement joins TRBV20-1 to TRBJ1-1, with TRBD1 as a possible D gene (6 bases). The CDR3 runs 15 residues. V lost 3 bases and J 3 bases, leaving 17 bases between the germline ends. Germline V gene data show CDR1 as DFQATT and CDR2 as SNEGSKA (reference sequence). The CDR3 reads CSARPPGQLYTEAFF. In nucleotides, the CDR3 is TGCAGTGCTAGGCCCCCCGGACAGTTGTACACTGAAGCTTTCTTT.

The CDR3 is CATRGRGSYEQYF. The CDR3 nucleotides are TGTGCCACCCGGGGCAGAGGGTCCTACGAGCAGTACTTC. The chain is built from TRBV24-1 and TRBJ2-7; D may be TRBD1 or TRBD2 (5 bases each). Trimming removed 9 bases from V and 1 base from J, with 12 bases in between. In germline, CDR1 is KGHDR, CDR2 SFDVKD. This CDR3 has 13 amino acids.

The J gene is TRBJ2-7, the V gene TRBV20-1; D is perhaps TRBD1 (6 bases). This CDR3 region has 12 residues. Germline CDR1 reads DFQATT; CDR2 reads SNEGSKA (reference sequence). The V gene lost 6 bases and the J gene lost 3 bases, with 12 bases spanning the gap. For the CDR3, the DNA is TGCAGTGCCAAGAGACAGGTCTACGAGCAGTACTTC. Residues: CSAKRQVYEQYF.

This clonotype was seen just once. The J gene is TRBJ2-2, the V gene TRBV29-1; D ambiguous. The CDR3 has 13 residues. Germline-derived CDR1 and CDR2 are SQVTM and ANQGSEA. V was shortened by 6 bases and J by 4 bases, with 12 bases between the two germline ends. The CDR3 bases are TGCAGCGTAGGAACCGGGCCCACCGGGGAGCTGTTTTTT. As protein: CSVGTGPTGELFF.

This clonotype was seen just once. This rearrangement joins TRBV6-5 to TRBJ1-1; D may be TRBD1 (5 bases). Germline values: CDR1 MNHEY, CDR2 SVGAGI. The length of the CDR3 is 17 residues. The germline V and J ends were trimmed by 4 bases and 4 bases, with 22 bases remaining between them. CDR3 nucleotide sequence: TGTGCCAGCAGTTCATTGGGGTCGGGGCTGAGGATCACTGAAGCTTTCTTT. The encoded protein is CASSSLGSGLRITEAFF.

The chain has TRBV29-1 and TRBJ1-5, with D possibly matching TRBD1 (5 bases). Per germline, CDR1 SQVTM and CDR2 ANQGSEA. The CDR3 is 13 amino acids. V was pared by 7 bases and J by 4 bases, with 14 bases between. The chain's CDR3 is CSALTGGNQPQHF. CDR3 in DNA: TGCAGCGCTCTGACGGGGGGAAATCAGCCCCAGCATTTT. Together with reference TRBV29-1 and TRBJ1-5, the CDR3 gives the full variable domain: SAVISQKPSRDICQRGTSLTIQCQVDSQVTMMFWYRQQPGQSLTLIATANQGSEATYESGFVIDKFPISRPNLTFSTLTVSNMSPEDSSIYLCSALTGGNQPQHFGDGTRLSIL.

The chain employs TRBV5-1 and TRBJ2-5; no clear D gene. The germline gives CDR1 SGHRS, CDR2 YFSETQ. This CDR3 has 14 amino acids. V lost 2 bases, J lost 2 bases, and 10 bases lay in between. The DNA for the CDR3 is TGCGCCAGCAGCTTTAGACAACCTCAAGAGACCCAGTACTTC. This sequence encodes CASSFRQPQETQYF.

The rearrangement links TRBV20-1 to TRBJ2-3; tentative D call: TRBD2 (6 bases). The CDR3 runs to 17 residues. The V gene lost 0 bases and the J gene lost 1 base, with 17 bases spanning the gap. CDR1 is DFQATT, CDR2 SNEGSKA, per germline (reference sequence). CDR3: CSARDLLAKGGTDTQYF. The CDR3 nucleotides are TGCAGTGCTAGAGACCTACTAGCTAAGGGAGGCACAGATACGCAGTATTTT.

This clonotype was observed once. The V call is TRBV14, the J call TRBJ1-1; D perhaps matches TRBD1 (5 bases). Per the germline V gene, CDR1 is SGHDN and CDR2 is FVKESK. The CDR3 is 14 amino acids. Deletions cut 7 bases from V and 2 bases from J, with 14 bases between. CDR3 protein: CASTPPRDNTEAFF. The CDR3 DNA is TGTGCCAGCACCCCCCCCAGGGATAACACTGAAGCTTTCTTT.

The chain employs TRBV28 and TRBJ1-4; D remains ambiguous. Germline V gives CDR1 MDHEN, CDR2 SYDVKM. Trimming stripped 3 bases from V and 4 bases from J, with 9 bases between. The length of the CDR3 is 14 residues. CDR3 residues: CASSLRLLNEKLFF. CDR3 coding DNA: TGTGCCAGCAGTTTGAGGCTGCTTAATGAAAAACTGTTTTTT.

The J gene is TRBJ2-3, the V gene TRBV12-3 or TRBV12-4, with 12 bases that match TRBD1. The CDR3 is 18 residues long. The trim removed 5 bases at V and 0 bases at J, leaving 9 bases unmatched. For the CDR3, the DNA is TGTGCCAGCAGTACCGGGACAGGGGGCGGCTCCAGCACAGATACGCAGTATTTT. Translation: CASSTGTGGGSSTDTQYF.

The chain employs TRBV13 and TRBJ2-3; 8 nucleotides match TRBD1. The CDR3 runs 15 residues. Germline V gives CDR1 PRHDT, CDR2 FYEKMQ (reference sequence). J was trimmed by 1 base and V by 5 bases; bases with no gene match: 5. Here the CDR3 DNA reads TGTGCCAGCAGCCCAAGACAGGGGCGCACAGATACGCAGTATTTT. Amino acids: CASSPRQGRTDTQYF.

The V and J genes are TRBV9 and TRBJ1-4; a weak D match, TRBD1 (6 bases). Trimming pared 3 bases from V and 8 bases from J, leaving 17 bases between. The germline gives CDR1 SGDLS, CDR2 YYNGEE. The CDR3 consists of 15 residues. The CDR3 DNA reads TGTGCCAGCAGCGGCACCGGACAGAGAAGGGAAAAACTGTTTTTT. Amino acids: CASSGTGQRREKLFF.

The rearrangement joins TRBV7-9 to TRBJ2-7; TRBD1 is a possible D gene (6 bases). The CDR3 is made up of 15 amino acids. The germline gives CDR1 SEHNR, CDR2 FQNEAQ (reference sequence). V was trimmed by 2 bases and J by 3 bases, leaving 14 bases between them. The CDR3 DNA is TGTGCCAGCAGCTTAATCCGGGACAAGCTCTACGAGCAGTACGTC. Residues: CASSLIRDKLYEQYV.

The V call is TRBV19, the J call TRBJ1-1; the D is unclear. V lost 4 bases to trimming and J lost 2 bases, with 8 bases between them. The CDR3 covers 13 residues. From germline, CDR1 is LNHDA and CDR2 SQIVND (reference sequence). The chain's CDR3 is CASSTGTNTEAFF. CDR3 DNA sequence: TGTGCCAGTAGTACCGGTACCAACACTGAAGCTTTCTTT.

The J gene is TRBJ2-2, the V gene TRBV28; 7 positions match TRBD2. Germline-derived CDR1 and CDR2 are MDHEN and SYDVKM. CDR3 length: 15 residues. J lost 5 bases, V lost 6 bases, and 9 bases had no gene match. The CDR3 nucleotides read TGTGCCAGCAGCCTCGGGGGGATTGGGACCGGGGAGCTGTTTTTT. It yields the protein CASSLGGIGTGELFF. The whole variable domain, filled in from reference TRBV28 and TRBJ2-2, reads DVKVTQSSRYLVKRTGEKVFLECVQDMDHENMFWYRQDPGLGLRLIYFSYDVKMKEKGDIPEGYSVSREKKERFSLILESASTNQTSMYLCASSLGGIGTGELFFGEGSRLTVL.

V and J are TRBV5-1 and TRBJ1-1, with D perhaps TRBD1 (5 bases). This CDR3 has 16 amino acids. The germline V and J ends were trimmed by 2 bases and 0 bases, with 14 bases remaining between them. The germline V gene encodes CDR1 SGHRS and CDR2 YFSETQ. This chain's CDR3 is CASSFSGNRVNTEAFF. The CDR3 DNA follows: TGCGCCAGCAGCTTTTCAGGGAATCGGGTGAACACTGAAGCTTTCTTT.

CDR3 in DNA: TGTGCCAGCAGCTGGGGACCGGGACAGGCCGTTATGCAGTACTTC. Protein product: CASSWGPGQAVMQYF. The chain has TRBV5-4 and TRBJ2-7; 8 nucleotides match TRBD1. The CDR3 length is 15 residues. CDR1 and CDR2 from the germline V gene are SGHNT and YYREEE (reference sequence). The V segment lost 3 bases and the J segment 9 bases; nucleotides outside the gene matches: 14.

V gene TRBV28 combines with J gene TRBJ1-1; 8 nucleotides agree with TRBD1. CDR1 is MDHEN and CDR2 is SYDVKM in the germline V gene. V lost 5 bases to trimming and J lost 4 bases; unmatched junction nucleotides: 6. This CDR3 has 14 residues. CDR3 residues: CASSQGARATEAFF. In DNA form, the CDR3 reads TGTGCCAGCAGTCAGGGGGCTCGGGCCACTGAAGCTTTCTTT.

The CDR3 nucleotides read TGTGCCACCAGTGATTTCGGCAGGCAGTTCTTC. It yields the protein CATSDFGRQFF. The chain is built from TRBV24-1 and TRBJ2-1; D gene ambiguous. CDR3 length: 11 amino acids. Germline V CDR1 and CDR2: KGHDR, SFDVKD. V lost 1 base, J lost 12 bases, and 6 bases lay in between.

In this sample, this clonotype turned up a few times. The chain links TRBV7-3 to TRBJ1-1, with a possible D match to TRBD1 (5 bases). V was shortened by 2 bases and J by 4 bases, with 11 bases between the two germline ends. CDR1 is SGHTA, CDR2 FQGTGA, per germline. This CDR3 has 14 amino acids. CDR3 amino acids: CASSLAGGSTEAFF. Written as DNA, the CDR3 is TGTGCCAGCAGCTTAGCCGGGGGAAGCACTGAAGCTTTCTTT.

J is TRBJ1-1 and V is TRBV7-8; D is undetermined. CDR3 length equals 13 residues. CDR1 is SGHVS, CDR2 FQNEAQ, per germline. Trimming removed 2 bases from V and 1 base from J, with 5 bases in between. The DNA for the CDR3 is TGTGCCAGCAGCTTATACCAGAACACTGAAGCTTTCTTT. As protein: CASSLYQNTEAFF.

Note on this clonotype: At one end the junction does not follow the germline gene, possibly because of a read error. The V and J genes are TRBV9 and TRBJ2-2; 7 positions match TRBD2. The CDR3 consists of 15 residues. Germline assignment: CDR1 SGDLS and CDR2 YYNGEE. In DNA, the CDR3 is TGTGCCAGCAGCACAAGCGGACTAGTCGCCGGGGAGTTGTTTTTT. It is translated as CASSTSGLVAGELFF.

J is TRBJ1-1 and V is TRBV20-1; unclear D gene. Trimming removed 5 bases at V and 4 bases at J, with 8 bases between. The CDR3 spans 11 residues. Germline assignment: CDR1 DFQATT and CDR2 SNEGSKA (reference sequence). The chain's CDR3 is CSAPDFTEAFF. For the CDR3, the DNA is TGCAGTGCTCCCGACTTCACTGAAGCTTTCTTT.